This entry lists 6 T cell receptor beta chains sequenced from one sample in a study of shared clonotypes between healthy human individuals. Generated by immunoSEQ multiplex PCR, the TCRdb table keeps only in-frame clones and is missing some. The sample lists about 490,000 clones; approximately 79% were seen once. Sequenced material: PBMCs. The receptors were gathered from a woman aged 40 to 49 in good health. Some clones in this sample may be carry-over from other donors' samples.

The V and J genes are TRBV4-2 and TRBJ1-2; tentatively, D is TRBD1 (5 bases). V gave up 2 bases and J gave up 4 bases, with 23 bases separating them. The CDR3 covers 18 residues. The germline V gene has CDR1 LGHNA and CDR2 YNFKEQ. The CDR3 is CASSQSGPLRAKSYGYTF. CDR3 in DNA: TGTGCCAGCAGCCAATCGGGGCCACTGCGGGCCAAGAGCTATGGCTACACCTTC.

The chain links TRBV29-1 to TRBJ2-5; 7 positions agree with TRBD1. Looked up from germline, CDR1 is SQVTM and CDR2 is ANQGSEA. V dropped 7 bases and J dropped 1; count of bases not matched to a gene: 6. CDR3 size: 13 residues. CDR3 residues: CSAETGSQETQYF. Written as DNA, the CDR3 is TGCAGCGCTGAGACAGGGTCCCAAGAGACCCAGTACTTC. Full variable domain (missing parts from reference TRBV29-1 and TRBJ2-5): SAVISQKPSRDICQRGTSLTIQCQVDSQVTMMFWYRQQPGQSLTLIATANQGSEATYESGFVIDKFPISRPNLTFSTLTVSNMSPEDSSIYLCSAETGSQETQYFGPGTRLLVL.

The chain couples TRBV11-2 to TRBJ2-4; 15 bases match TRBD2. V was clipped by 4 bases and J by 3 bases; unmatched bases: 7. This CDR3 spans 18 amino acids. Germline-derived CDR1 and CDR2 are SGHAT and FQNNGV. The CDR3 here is CASSWGLAGGQGKNIQYF. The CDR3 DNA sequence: TGTGCCAGCAGCTGGGGACTAGCGGGAGGTCAGGGCAAAAACATTCAGTACTTC.

The CDR3 DNA reads as TGTGCCACCAGCGCACCGGGACAGTGGGTAGAGGGCAATCAGCCCCAGCATTTT. Its protein is CATSAPGQWVEGNQPQHF. This chain links TRBV15 with TRBJ1-5; TRBD1 matches at 7 bases. V shed 5 bases, J shed 2 bases, and the junction held 15 bases outside the gene matches. The CDR3 extends over 18 amino acids. Germline CDR1 LNHNV, CDR2 YYDKDF (reference sequence).

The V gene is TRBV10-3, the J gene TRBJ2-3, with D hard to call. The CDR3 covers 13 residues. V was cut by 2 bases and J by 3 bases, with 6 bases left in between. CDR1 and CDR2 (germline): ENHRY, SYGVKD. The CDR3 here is CAISEEATDTQYF. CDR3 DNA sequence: TGTGCCATCAGTGAGGAAGCGACAGATACGCAGTATTTT.

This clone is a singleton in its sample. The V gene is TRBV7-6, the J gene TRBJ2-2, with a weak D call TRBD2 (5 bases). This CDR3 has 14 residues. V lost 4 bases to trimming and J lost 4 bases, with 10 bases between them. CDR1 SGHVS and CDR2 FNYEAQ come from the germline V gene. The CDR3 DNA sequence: TGTGCCAGCAGCTGGGAGTTTGGCACCGGGGAGCTGTTTTTT. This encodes CASSWEFGTGELFF. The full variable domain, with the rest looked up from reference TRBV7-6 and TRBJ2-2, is GAGVSQSPRYKVTKRGQDVALRCDPISGHVSLYWYRQALGQGPEFLTYFNYEAQQDKSGLPNDRFSAERPEGSISTLTIQRTEQRDSAMYRCASSWEFGTGELFFGEGSRLTVL.